This record concerns one TCR beta chain sequence. The antigen it recognizes is unknown. There are no base qualities to consult, and no much larger clone falls within one base. The data originate from a study of shared clonotypes between healthy human individuals (dated by TCRdb to between 2020 and 2021). In terms of the full investigation: The cohort comprised two women and a few men aged 18 to 49 years. The study deeply sequenced blood TCR repertoires of roughly five healthy adults to estimate repertoire size and the extent of clonotype sharing between individuals. To increase sequencing depth and limit assay-specific biases, TCR repertoire library preparation and sequencing were carried out by different laboratories using diverse techniques. Between about 0.94 and 8.9 billion PBMCs per donor were obtained by leukapheresis. For each donor, CD4 naive and CD4 memory were each run on three plates, CD8 naive on two plates, and CD8 memory on one plate. Beyond this particular receptor, the publication reports: Sampling was limited to blood, and TCR repertoires in tissue likely differ from TCR repertoires in blood. Because the study included a small number of donors, the genetic and exposure-history diversity represented was limited. Compared with non-shared clonotypes, clonotypes shared by all four sorted-subset donors had higher generation probabilities. Incomplete sequencing was indicated by rarefaction of sorted-subset datasets, despite the large sequencing depth. Naive subsets generally had larger estimated clonotype richness than memory subsets. Based on pairwise subsampling, the degree of clonotype sharing among donors was expected to be affected by sequencing depth. Across several donors, 5% to 6% of naive CD4, around 3.5% of naive CD8, approximately 2.5% of memory CD4, and approximately 0.42% of memory CD8 clonotypes were shared.

Using the deep immunoSEQ assay, TCR CDR3 regions were amplified from genomic DNA by multiplex PCR. Extracted genomic DNA from each cell subset was distributed evenly across all wells of several immunoSEQ 96-well plates, and each plate was treated as a replicate. For sorted subsets, about 200 ng genomic DNA, equal to 25,000 to 35,000 T cell genomes, was loaded into each replicate PCR. Purified libraries were quantified with a Qubit 3.0 fluorometer, sized on a Bioanalyzer 2100, and re-quantified with the KAPA Library Quantification kit. Every immunoSEQ 96-well plate was sequenced on a dedicated single-read 150-cycle Illumina NextSeq 550 flow cell. The original methods were these. The immunoSEQ output contained only junctional sequences without quality scores, so filtering could not match that applied to full-length reads. To assign V/J genes and CDR3, sequences were annotated using PyIR, a Python wrapper for IgBLAST v1.9, with IMGT germline references. Any read was removed if the V/J assignment was weak (E-value above 1e-6), the CDR3 was missing, or the read contained stop codons, out-of-frame junctions, or ambiguous translated residues. V3J clonotypes were defined as sequences sharing an identical inferred V gene, J gene, and CDR3 amino acid sequence. To compute the percentage overlap between repertoires, the number of shared unique clonotypes was divided by the size of the smaller repertoire. Repertoire richness was assessed with RTK rarefaction, the Chao1 estimator, and Recon v2.1 estimates of unobserved clonotypes. Generation probabilities were computed with OLGA for all TCRbeta clonotypes obtained by the gDNA method from several donors. TCRdb mirrors the immuneACCESS table, restricted to in-frame sequences. Some clones are absent from its copies; in checked studies, under half trace to an unresolved V gene, and the reason for the others is unknown. V and J calls and clone size come straight from that table; D and trimming were deduced from the DNA. The sample contains about 960,000 clones, less than 85% of them found a single time. The top ten clones comprise over 1.3% of the sample.

The donors were healthy, HIV-negative adults who had no recently reported acute infections or vaccinations. Only Caucasian adults living in Nashville, Tennessee, USA were represented among the donors. CD4+ T cells were enriched by magnetic negative selection; naive cells were then positively selected on CD45RA, and the negative fraction formed the memory subset. Blood was obtained by leukapheresis, after which PBMCs were separated by Ficoll-Histopaque density gradient centrifugation and cryopreserved in liquid nitrogen vapor phase. Purity and quantity of every magnetically sorted T cell population were checked by analytical flow cytometry. Genomic DNA was isolated from every sorted fraction and measured by UV absorbance on a Nanodrop 2000c. The germline V gene supplies CDR1 MDHEN and CDR2 SYDVKM. Taken from cysteine to phenylalanine, the CDR3 has 19 residues. The retained sequence is limited to the CDR3, 57 bases, with the frame set at the first base. After removal of 4 bases from V and 7 bases from J, the junction retains 21 bases not matched to a gene.

This chain is built from TRBV28 and TRBJ2-3, with 9 bases matching TRBD2. This TCR came from a man aged 18 to 29 in good health. Sequencing used memory CD4+ T cells sorted from blood. What this sample's cell subset or site label stands for: CD45RA-negative fraction. The DNA is as follows: TGTGCCAGCAGTTCATATTTCGCTAGCGGGGCCTCGGCCAGGAATACGCAGTATTTT. The translation is CASSSYFASGASARNTQYF.